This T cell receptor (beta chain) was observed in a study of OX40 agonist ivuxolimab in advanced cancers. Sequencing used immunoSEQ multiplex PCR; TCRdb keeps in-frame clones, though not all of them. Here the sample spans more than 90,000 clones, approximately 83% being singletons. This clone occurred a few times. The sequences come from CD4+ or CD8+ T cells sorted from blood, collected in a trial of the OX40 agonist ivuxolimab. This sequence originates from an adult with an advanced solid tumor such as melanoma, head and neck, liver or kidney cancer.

CDR3 sequence reads: CASSTGLAGGEQYF. The DNA for the CDR3 is TGTGCCAGCAGCACGGGACTAGCGGGAGGGGAGCAGTACTTC. This sequence joins TRBV7-3 and TRBJ2-7; the match to TRBD2 covers 16 bases. V was clipped by 5 bases and J by 7 bases; unmatched bases: 2. Germline V gene sequence: CDR1 SGHTA, CDR2 FQGTGA. This CDR3 contains 14 residues.